The 32 T cell receptor beta chains below come from one sample, sequenced in a study of blood T cell repertoires in COVID-19. Measured with immunoSEQ multiplex PCR; TCRdb has only the in-frame clones, and not every one. This sample has 320,000 or so clones, with 85% found just once. Material for sequencing was PBMCs or T cells enriched from blood (not recorded which). These receptors came from a woman in her thirties who had been exposed to COVID-19.

The CDR3 DNA sequence: TGTGCCAGCAGCCCGAGGAGGAGTAACTATGGCTACACCTTC. It translates to CASSPRRSNYGYTF. The gene calls are TRBV28 and TRBJ1-2; D is ambiguous. In germline, CDR1 is MDHEN, CDR2 SYDVKM. This CDR3 is 14 amino acids long. Trimming shortened V by 6 bases and J by 1 base, and 12 bases separated the two germline ends.

The chain links TRBV6-5 to TRBJ2-7, with TRBD2 identical over 7 bases. CDR3 length equals 13 residues. Per germline, CDR1 MNHEY and CDR2 SVGAGI. V lost 4 bases to trimming and J lost 3 bases; unmatched junction nucleotides: 3. The CDR3 loop reads CASSSAGDYEQYF. CDR3 nucleotides: TGTGCCAGCAGTTCGGCGGGGGACTACGAGCAGTACTTC.

V gene TRBV12-3 or TRBV12-4 combines with J gene TRBJ2-1; 8 nucleotides line up with TRBD1. The V gene end was trimmed by 3 bases and the J gene end by 6 bases; junction bases not matched to a gene: 1. This CDR3 region has 13 residues. CDR3 DNA sequence: TGTGCCAGCAGTTTGGGGACAGGCAATGAGCAGTTCTTC. This encodes CASSLGTGNEQFF.

This clone was seen repeatedly, ten times or more. The chain couples TRBV7-2 to TRBJ2-7; D is unclear. Trimming shortened V by 2 bases and J by 3 bases, and 5 bases separated the two germline ends. The CDR3 has 12 residues. The germline CDR1 and CDR2 sequences are SGHTA and FQGNSA. This chain's CDR3 is CASSLYGYEQYF. DNA of the CDR3: TGTGCCAGCAGCTTATACGGCTACGAGCAGTACTTC.

The rearrangement uses TRBV7-8 and TRBJ1-3; D might be TRBD1 (6 bases). V lost 7 bases, J lost 1 base, and 14 bases lay in between. Germline V gene lookup returns CDR1 SGHVS and CDR2 FQNEAQ. This CDR3 has 15 residues. The CDR3, as DNA: TGTGCCAGCACTCCAATTCAGGGGTCTGGAAACACCATATATTTT. Translating it yields CASTPIQGSGNTIYF.

The genes are TRBV5-1 and TRBJ2-6, with TRBD2 identical over 8 bases. Germline V gene lookup returns CDR1 SGHRS and CDR2 YFSETQ. Germline trimming cut 4 bases from V and 0 bases from J; bases unmatched to any gene: 9. This CDR3 region has 18 residues. The CDR3 sequence: CASSRTPGGPSGANVLTF. The CDR3 DNA follows: TGCGCCAGCAGCCGTACTCCGGGGGGGCCCTCTGGGGCCAACGTCCTGACTTTC.

The chain combines TRBV9 with TRBJ2-3; D is undetermined. V lost 3 bases to trimming and J lost 2 bases, with 10 bases between them. Germline CDR1 is SGDLS and CDR2 is YYNGEE. The CDR3 is made up of 14 amino acids. CDR3 sequence reads: CASSEAGDTDTQYF. The CDR3 DNA reads TGTGCCAGCAGCGAGGCAGGCGACACAGATACGCAGTATTTT.

This chain links TRBV2 with TRBJ1-6; D possibly corresponds to TRBD1 (6 bases). V was shortened by 5 bases and J by 5 bases, with 16 bases between the two germline ends. CDR3 size: 16 residues. Germline assignment: CDR1 SNHLY and CDR2 FYNNEI. The CDR3: CASSYFRQENNSPLHF. The CDR3 nucleotides are TGTGCCAGCAGTTATTTCCGACAGGAAAATAATTCACCCCTCCACTTT.

V usage is TRBV5-4 and J usage is TRBJ2-1, with 9 bases fitting TRBD2. CDR3 size: 16 residues. From germline, CDR1 is SGHNT and CDR2 YYREEE (reference sequence). The trim removed 1 base at V and 1 base at J, leaving 3 bases unmatched. The CDR3 DNA reads as TGTGCCAGCAGCTTGCCTAGCGGGGAGTCCTACAATGAGCAGTTCTTC. Its translation is CASSLPSGESYNEQFF.

Written as DNA, the CDR3 is TGTGCCTGGACGAGCAGGGAGGATCAGCCCCAGCATTTT. Amino acid sequence: CAWTSREDQPQHF. This chain uses TRBV30 with TRBJ1-5, with D maybe TRBD1 (5 bases). Trimming pared 4 bases from V and 5 bases from J, leaving 12 bases between. The CDR3 is 13 residues long. The germline CDR1 and CDR2 sequences are GTSNPN and SVGIG (reference sequence).

This chain joins TRBV7-9 and TRBJ2-5; TRBD2 matches at 14 bases. With V trimmed by 5 bases and J by 5 bases, 4 bases remained unmatched. This CDR3 is 15 amino acids long. Per germline, CDR1 SEHNR and CDR2 FQNEAQ (reference sequence). CDR3: CASSGTSGGGETQYF. The CDR3 DNA reads TGTGCCAGCAGCGGGACTAGCGGGGGCGGGGAGACCCAGTACTTC.

This chain connects TRBV28 to TRBJ2-2, with D perhaps TRBD1 (6 bases). The ends were cut back, 6 bases at V and 4 bases at J, with 9 bases in the middle. Germline CDR1 reads MDHEN; CDR2 reads SYDVKM. The CDR3 is made up of 13 amino acids. CDR3 amino acids: CASSGQLTGELFF. As DNA, the CDR3 is TGTGCCAGCAGCGGACAGCTCACCGGGGAGCTGTTTTTT.

The chain carries TRBV7-2 and TRBJ2-1, with D perhaps TRBD1 (6 bases). This CDR3 contains 12 residues. Germline values: CDR1 SGHTA, CDR2 FQGNSA. The V end was cut by 4 bases, the J end by 9 bases, with 10 bases between. CDR3 amino acids: CASSSGGGEQFF. In DNA form, the CDR3 reads TGTGCCAGCAGCTCTGGGGGCGGTGAGCAGTTCTTC.

The genes are TRBV10-3 and TRBJ2-1; TRBD1 matches 11 bases. Germline CDR1 is ENHRY and CDR2 is SYGVKD. This CDR3 spans 16 amino acids. The junction had 8 bases not matched to a gene; V was cut back by 0 bases and J by 10 bases. The CDR3, as DNA: TGTGCCATCAGTGAGTCAGGGGACAGGGGGGTCGGGGAGCAGTTCTTC. Its protein is CAISESGDRGVGEQFF.

This chain links TRBV19 with TRBJ1-4; D is undetermined. The CDR3 totals 16 residues. V was trimmed by 7 bases and J by 0 bases, leaving 15 bases between them. The V gene's germline CDR1 is LNHDA and CDR2 SQIVND (reference sequence). CDR3 DNA: TGTGCCAGTACCTCCGCCGGGAGAGCAACTAATGAAAAACTGTTTTTT. Encoded protein: CASTSAGRATNEKLFF.

This chain uses TRBV2 with TRBJ2-5; 9 bases fit TRBD1. Germline values: CDR1 SNHLY, CDR2 FYNNEI. There are 14 residues in the CDR3. The V and J ends lost 5 bases and 5 bases, in that order; junction bases with no gene match: 6. This CDR3 is CASSQQGAGETQYF. The CDR3 DNA is TGTGCCAGCAGTCAACAGGGGGCAGGGGAGACCCAGTACTTC.

The V call is TRBV28, the J call TRBJ2-3; 10 bases are shared with TRBD2. The CDR3 loop spans 16 amino acids. Germline CDR1 reads MDHEN; CDR2 reads SYDVKM. V was clipped by 2 bases and J by 9 bases; unmatched bases: 11. CDR3 region: CASSLTPAGGPGTQYF. CDR3 coding DNA: TGTGCCAGCAGTTTAACACCAGCGGGGGGGCCCGGAACGCAGTATTTT. The whole variable domain, filled in from reference TRBV28 and TRBJ2-3, reads DVKVTQSSRYLVKRTGEKVFLECVQDMDHENMFWYRQDPGLGLRLIYFSYDVKMKEKGDIPEGYSVSREKKERFSLILESASTNQTSMYLCASSLTPAGGPGTQYFGPGTRLTVL.

CDR3 DNA: TGTGCCAGCAGCCAAGATCATAGCGAACCTAGCACAGATACGCAGTATTTT. Residues: CASSQDHSEPSTDTQYF. The chain uses TRBV3-1 (or the pseudogene TRBV3-2) and TRBJ2-3; perhaps TRBD2 as D (5 bases). Trimming took off 0 bases at V and 0 bases at J, with 13 bases between the two ends. CDR1 is LGHDT, CDR2 YNNKEL, per germline (reference sequence). This CDR3 contains 17 residues.

The chain is built from TRBV5-6 and TRBJ1-5, with D perhaps matching TRBD1 (6 bases). The V gene's germline CDR1 is SGHDT and CDR2 YYEEEE. The CDR3 is 14 residues long. Trimming removed 5 bases from V and 3 bases from J, with 12 bases in between. DNA of the CDR3: TGTGCCAGCAGTCATGGACAGAACAATCAGCCCCAGCATTTT. Encoded protein: CASSHGQNNQPQHF.

This clone was observed a single time. This chain uses TRBV7-3 with TRBJ2-2; D possibly corresponds to TRBD1 (5 bases). CDR1 is SGHTA, CDR2 FQGTGA, per germline. The V gene lost 2 bases and the J gene lost 5 bases, with 15 bases spanning the gap. This CDR3 is 16 amino acids long. This chain's CDR3 is CASSLVGRVGTGELFF. In DNA, the CDR3 is TGTGCCAGCAGCTTAGTTGGCAGGGTTGGGACCGGGGAGCTGTTTTTT.

This chain links TRBV10-1 with TRBJ2-3; TRBD2 agrees at 15 bases. This CDR3 is 15 amino acids long. After removal of 4 bases from V and 7 bases from J, the junction contained 3 bases not matched to a gene. Germline assignment: CDR1 WNHNN and CDR2 SYGVQD (reference sequence). The CDR3: CASSGTSGGANTQYF. In DNA, the CDR3 is TGCGCCAGCAGTGGGACTAGCGGGGGGGCGAATACGCAGTATTTT.

The chain has TRBV28 and TRBJ2-1; TRBD2 matches 12 bases. The CDR3 has 17 amino acids. V lost 5 bases to trimming and J lost 7 bases; unmatched junction nucleotides: 12. CDR1 and CDR2 (germline): MDHEN, SYDVKM. The CDR3 sequence is CASSPPLTSGGGNEQFF. CDR3 nucleotide sequence: TGTGCCAGCAGTCCGCCCCTGACTAGCGGGGGCGGAAATGAGCAGTTCTTC.

The chain recombines TRBV7-2 with TRBJ1-1; 7 bases fit TRBD1. This CDR3 comprises 16 residues. V gave up 1 base and J gave up 1 base; unmatched junction bases: 6. Per the germline V gene, CDR1 is SGHTA and CDR2 is FQGNSA. CDR3 sequence: CASSLEGALGNTEAFF. For the CDR3, the DNA is TGTGCCAGCAGCTTAGAGGGGGCGCTTGGGAACACTGAAGCTTTCTTT.

The V call is TRBV24-1, the J call TRBJ2-7; D might be TRBD1 (6 bases). Germline CDR1 KGHDR, CDR2 SFDVKD. This CDR3 has 13 amino acids. Trimming cost V 2 bases and J 12 bases, with 16 bases left between them. For the CDR3, the DNA is TGTGCCACCAGTGATTCACGGGACACATGGAGGTACTTC. This encodes CATSDSRDTWRYF.

The V and J genes are TRBV28 and TRBJ1-1; D not certain. Deletions cut 4 bases from V and 2 bases from J, with 17 bases between. The CDR3 runs to 16 residues. Germline V gene lookup returns CDR1 MDHEN and CDR2 SYDVKM. The CDR3: CASSSAAIAQNTEAFF. In DNA form, the CDR3 reads TGTGCCAGCAGTTCAGCGGCAATTGCCCAAAACACTGAAGCTTTCTTT.

The chain combines TRBV28 with TRBJ2-7, with 9 bases identical to TRBD1. This CDR3 is 15 amino acids long. The V segment lost 2 bases and the J segment 4 bases; nucleotides outside the gene matches: 6. Germline CDR1 reads MDHEN; CDR2 reads SYDVKM. The CDR3 DNA reads TGTGCCAGCAGTTTACGCGACAGGGGGTTTTACGAGCAGTACTTC. This encodes CASSLRDRGFYEQYF.

The chain recombines TRBV5-1 with TRBJ1-4; D is possibly TRBD1 (6 bases). The CDR3 contains 15 residues. Germline V CDR1 and CDR2: SGHRS, YFSETQ. Trimming took off 0 bases at V and 3 bases at J, with 9 bases between the two ends. CDR3 region: CASSLGQAPNEKLFF. DNA of the CDR3: TGCGCCAGCAGCTTGGGACAGGCACCTAATGAAAAACTGTTTTTT.

This chain joins TRBV27 and TRBJ1-4, with 7 bases lining up with TRBD1. This CDR3 has 14 amino acids. CDR1 is MNHEY, CDR2 SMNVEV, per germline (reference sequence). The J segment lost 7 bases and the V segment lost 5 bases, leaving 7 bases of the junction unmatched. CDR3 sequence: CASSDRASGEKLFF. CDR3 DNA: TGTGCCAGCAGTGACAGGGCCTCCGGTGAAAAACTGTTTTTT.

The chain carries TRBV19 and TRBJ2-3; 8 bases are shared with TRBD1. This CDR3 is 14 amino acids long. Losses at the gene ends were 3 bases for V and 4 bases for J; bases not matched to a gene: 3. Germline V lookup: CDR1 LNHDA, CDR2 SQIVND (reference sequence). The CDR3 spells CASSIPGGSDTQYF. The CDR3 nucleotides are TGTGCCAGTAGTATTCCAGGGGGCTCAGATACGCAGTATTTT.

V gene TRBV24-1 combines with J gene TRBJ2-2; 8 nucleotides line up with TRBD2. Germline V gives CDR1 KGHDR, CDR2 SFDVKD. With 4 bases clipped from V and 6 bases from J, the junction kept 9 bases outside the gene matches. The CDR3 has 16 residues. The CDR3, as DNA: TGTGCCACCAGTGAAGTTAGCGGGGTGGTACCCGGGGAGCTGTTTTTT. Translation gives CATSEVSGVVPGELFF.

J is TRBJ2-4 and V is TRBV28; 8 positions match TRBD2. Trimming at V came to 6 bases and at J to 6 bases, leaving 13 bases not matched to a gene. The CDR3 covers 16 residues. Germline-derived CDR1 and CDR2 are MDHEN and SYDVKM. The CDR3 nucleotides read TGTGCCAGCAGACATAGACCGGGACTAGAAAGAAACATTCAGTACTTC. It specifies CASRHRPGLERNIQYF. Full variable domain (rest looked up from reference TRBV28 and TRBJ2-4): DVKVTQSSRYLVKRTGEKVFLECVQDMDHENMFWYRQDPGLGLRLIYFSYDVKMKEKGDIPEGYSVSREKKERFSLILESASTNQTSMYLCASRHRPGLERNIQYFGAGTRLSVL.

The chain is built from TRBV30 and TRBJ2-3, with 9 nucleotides matching TRBD1. The germline CDR1 and CDR2 sequences are GTSNPN and SVGIG (reference sequence). The CDR3 spans 13 residues. V lost 5 bases to trimming and J lost 4 bases; unmatched junction nucleotides: 4. The chain's CDR3 is CAWGQGFADTQYF. CDR3 nucleotides: TGTGCCTGGGGACAGGGGTTTGCAGATACGCAGTATTTT.